Shown below are 31 T cell receptor beta chains from a single sample sequenced in a study of early T cells in non-severe SARS-CoV-2 infection. TCRdb re-called the 5' RACE reads through MiXCR, storing one row per CDR3 protein. The sample holds 25,000 to 30,000 distinct CDR3 sequences, about 4.5% seen once. Sequencing input: whole blood. All receptors derive from an adult who was a healthcare worker with PCR-confirmed SARS-CoV-2 infection or an uninfected control (not recorded which).

This clonotype was picked up many times. The chain recombines TRBV6-5 with TRBJ2-5; 11 bases line up with TRBD1. The V gene's germline CDR1 is MNHEY and CDR2 SVGAGI. The J segment lost 5 bases and the V segment lost 4 bases, leaving 6 bases of the junction unmatched. The CDR3 extends over 15 amino acids. CDR3 sequence (DNA): TGTGCCAGCAGTTTTGGACAGGGGGCATTGGAGACCCAGTACTTC. Its translation: CASSFGQGALETQYF.

This clonotype was seen many times. The chain uses TRBV29-1 and TRBJ1-5; a possible D gene is TRBD1 (6 bases). CDR3 length: 12 residues. The V and J ends lost 5 bases and 6 bases respectively, with 11 bases between them. The germline V gene encodes CDR1 SQVTM and CDR2 ANQGSEA. The CDR3 nucleotides read TGCAGCGTTAGGGGGGCGGGTCAGCCCCAGCATTTT. Protein: CSVRGAGQPQHF.

This clonotype occurred a few times. The chain links TRBV27 to TRBJ2-7; 7 bases agree with TRBD1. The germline V gene has CDR1 MNHEY and CDR2 SMNVEV (reference sequence). The CDR3 covers 13 residues. J lost 4 bases, V lost 2 bases, and 2 bases had no gene match. The CDR3 sequence is CASSLTGVYEQYF. In nucleotides, the CDR3 is TGTGCCAGCAGTTTAACAGGGGTATACGAGCAGTACTTC.

This clonotype has ten or more counts. The genes are TRBV13 and TRBJ2-3, with D uncertain. V was pared by 1 base and J by 5 bases, with 13 bases between. Per the germline V gene, CDR1 is PRHDT and CDR2 is FYEKMQ (reference sequence). The CDR3 has 15 residues. In DNA, the CDR3 is TGTGCCAGCAGCTTAGAGGGTGGTGGCGGAGATACGCAGTATTTT. Translation: CASSLEGGGGDTQYF.

Points on this clonotype: Possible read error: a much larger clone is one base away. V gene TRBV7-9 combines with J gene TRBJ1-3, with a possible D match to TRBD1 (5 bases). The CDR3 covers 19 residues. Germline V gene sequence: CDR1 SEHNR, CDR2 FQNEAQ (reference sequence). Between the trimmed V and J ends, which lost 6 bases and 0 bases, there was a span of 24 bases. In DNA, the CDR3 is TGTGCCAGCAGACCGTGGGGACTTCGGCAGGTTCACTCTGGAAACACCATATATTTT. This sequence encodes CASRPWGLRQVHSGNTIYF.

This clonotype was counted ten times or more. V is TRBV2 and J is TRBJ1-1; D is unclear. Trimming stripped 7 bases from V and 1 base from J, with 7 bases between. CDR1 SNHLY and CDR2 FYNNEI come from the germline V gene. The CDR3 has 12 residues. The CDR3 nucleotides are TGTGCCAGCAAAAGGAGGAACACTGAAGCTTTCTTT. Translating gives CASKRRNTEAFF.

About this clonotype: This may be a read error, as it is one base from a much larger clone. The J gene is TRBJ2-7, the V gene TRBV3-1; weak D call: TRBD1 (5 bases). Germline CDR1 LGHDT, CDR2 YNNKEL (reference sequence). V was shortened by 0 bases and J by 7 bases, with 16 bases between the two germline ends. The CDR3 runs to 15 residues. CDR3 nucleotides: TGTGCCAGCAGCCAAGATTTTATATCAGGGCAAGAGCAGTACTTC. Protein: CASSQDFISGQEQYF.

At least ten counts were recorded for this clonotype. The rearrangement joins TRBV29-1 to TRBJ2-3; 9 bases align to TRBD1. Looked up from germline, CDR1 is SQVTM and CDR2 is ANQGSEA. The CDR3 runs 14 residues. Trimming took 7 bases from V and 1 from J; bases not matched to a gene: 6. CDR3 coding DNA: TGCAGCGGACAGGGGGGCTTGGGCACAGATACGCAGTATTTT. It translates to CSGQGGLGTDTQYF.

The chain links TRBV2 to TRBJ1-1, with D uncertain. This CDR3 spans 12 amino acids. The V end was cut by 7 bases, the J end by 3 bases, with 9 bases between. Germline V gene lookup returns CDR1 SNHLY and CDR2 FYNNEI. CDR3: CASTPGDTEAFF. CDR3 nucleotide sequence: TGTGCCAGCACCCCCGGGGACACTGAAGCTTTCTTT.

The sample holds many counts of this clonotype. This rearrangement joins TRBV27 to TRBJ2-5; unclear D gene. Germline CDR1 MNHEY, CDR2 SMNVEV (reference sequence). With 8 bases removed from V and 0 bases from J, the gap between germline ends came to 13 bases. The CDR3 runs 14 residues. The CDR3 region is CASQPLADQETQYF. The CDR3 DNA sequence: TGTGCCAGCCAACCTCTCGCAGACCAAGAGACCCAGTACTTC.

This clonotype was counted only a few times. The chain combines TRBV28 with TRBJ2-7; TRBD1 or TRBD2 may be the D gene (5 bases each). The germline V gene encodes CDR1 MDHEN and CDR2 SYDVKM. The germline V and J ends were trimmed by 6 bases and 2 bases, with 11 bases remaining between them. The CDR3 length is 13 residues. CDR3 region: CASRTGRTYEQYF. DNA for the CDR3: TGTGCCAGCAGAACGGGACGGACCTACGAGCAGTACTTC.

At least ten counts were recorded for this clonotype. The chain combines TRBV5-1 with TRBJ1-2; 8 bases fit TRBD1. The V segment lost 0 bases and the J segment 1 base; nucleotides outside the gene matches: 2. The V gene's germline CDR1 is SGHRS and CDR2 YFSETQ. The CDR3 sequence is 15 residues long. CDR3: CASSLVDRGNYGYTF. CDR3 nucleotide sequence: TGCGCCAGCAGCTTGGTAGACAGGGGTAACTATGGCTACACCTTC.

This clonotype was seen repeatedly, ten times or more. The chain is built from TRBV27 and TRBJ2-2; 11 positions match TRBD2. The trim removed 4 bases at V and 5 bases at J, leaving 6 bases unmatched. Germline CDR1 reads MNHEY; CDR2 reads SMNVEV (reference sequence). CDR3 length: 16 amino acids. In nucleotides, the CDR3 is TGTGCCAGCAGTTCATTAGCGGGGGGGCTTACCGGGGAGCTGTTTTTT. Encoded protein: CASSSLAGGLTGELFF.

Many counts were recorded for this clonotype. One end of the junction does not line up with germline, which may come from a read error. V and J are TRBV3-1 and TRBJ2-7; a weak D match, TRBD2 (6 bases). The CDR3 consists of 16 residues. CDR1 is LGHDT, CDR2 YNNKEL, per germline (reference sequence). The CDR3: CASSPPRGQGSYEQYF. The CDR3, as DNA: TGCGCCAGCAGCCCACCGCGGGGCCAGGGCTCCTACGAGCAGTACTTC.

There are many counts of this clonotype. The chain couples TRBV20-1 to TRBJ1-5; perhaps TRBD1 as D (5 bases). Deletions cut 3 bases from V and 5 bases from J, with 11 bases between. There are 13 residues in the CDR3. In germline, CDR1 is DFQATT, CDR2 SNEGSKA (reference sequence). This CDR3 is CSARPGGDQPQHF. CDR3 DNA: TGCAGTGCTAGGCCCGGAGGGGATCAGCCCCAGCATTTT.

This clonotype showed up just a few times. The chain is built from TRBV20-1 and TRBJ2-7, with D uncertain. Looked up from germline, CDR1 is DFQATT and CDR2 is SNEGSKA (reference sequence). The CDR3 contains 15 residues. Trimming cost V 0 bases and J 1 base, with 13 bases left between them. CDR3 sequence: CSARDEGSPSYEQYF. In DNA form, the CDR3 reads TGCAGTGCTAGAGATGAAGGGTCCCCTTCCTACGAGCAGTACTTC.

This clonotype came up many times. This rearrangement joins TRBV5-4 to TRBJ2-5; perhaps TRBD1 as D (6 bases). The CDR3 is 15 amino acids. CDR1 SGHNT and CDR2 YYREEE come from the germline V gene (reference sequence). The germline V and J ends were trimmed by 2 bases and 7 bases, with 18 bases remaining between them. CDR3 nucleotide sequence: TGTGCCAGCAGCTTAAAGGGTACAGGGAGAGGGACCCAGTACTTC. Encoded protein: CASSLKGTGRGTQYF. The whole variable domain, remainder taken from reference TRBV5-4 and TRBJ2-5, is ETGVTQSPTHLIKTRGQQVTLRCSSQSGHNTVSWYQQALGQGPQFIFQYYREEENGRGNFPPRFSGLQFPNYSSELNVNALELDDSALYLCASSLKGTGRGTQYFGPGTRLLVL.

This clonotype occurred many times. The chain joins TRBV28 to TRBJ2-7; 8 bases are shared with TRBD2. The V segment lost 7 bases and the J segment 3 bases; nucleotides outside the gene matches: 8. The CDR3 contains 14 residues. The germline V gene has CDR1 MDHEN and CDR2 SYDVKM. As DNA, the CDR3 is TGTGCCAGCATTGGTCTCGGGACTAGCTACGAGCAGTACTTC. Translation gives CASIGLGTSYEQYF.

This clonotype was counted many times. A junction end diverges from the germline sequence, so it may reflect a read error. The chain recombines TRBV20-1 with TRBJ1-2; D remains ambiguous. The CDR3 has 8 residues. CDR1 and CDR2 from the germline V gene are DFQATT and SNEGSKA (reference sequence). This CDR3 reads CSALRAFF. DNA for the CDR3: TGCAGTGCTCTCCGGGCCTTCTTC.

This clonotype occurred many times. V is TRBV20-1 and J is TRBJ1-1; D uncertain. Trimming removed 3 bases from V and 6 bases from J, with 20 bases in between. The CDR3 length is 15 residues. CDR1 is DFQATT and CDR2 is SNEGSKA in the germline V gene (reference sequence). The CDR3 is CSARKTRPGGAEAFF. The CDR3 region has the DNA TGCAGTGCTAGGAAGACCCGACCGGGAGGAGCTGAAGCTTTCTTT.

This clonotype was counted at least ten times. This chain links TRBV7-2 with TRBJ2-7; TRBD2 matches 8 bases. The CDR3 loop spans 14 amino acids. Germline V gives CDR1 SGHTA, CDR2 FQGNSA. V trimming: 2 bases; J trimming: 2 bases; junction bases outside the gene matches: 2. The CDR3 nucleotides are TGTGCCAGCAGCTTACTAGCGGGTACCTACGAGCAGTACTTC. Translating gives CASSLLAGTYEQYF.

This clonotype showed up just a few times. The V call is TRBV4-1, the J call TRBJ1-4, with 8 bases fitting TRBD1. V lost 0 bases to trimming and J lost 1 base; unmatched junction nucleotides: 7. Germline CDR1 MGHRA, CDR2 YSYEKL. This CDR3 comprises 18 residues. The CDR3 loop is CASSQESDRAVTNEKLFF. CDR3 sequence (DNA): TGCGCCAGCAGCCAAGAGTCGGACAGGGCGGTAACTAATGAAAAACTGTTTTTT.

This clonotype was found many times. The chain uses TRBV24-1 and TRBJ2-1; no reliable D call. Trimming removed 1 base at V and 7 bases at J, with 13 bases between. Germline CDR1 is KGHDR and CDR2 is SFDVKD. This CDR3 region has 15 residues. The CDR3 spells CATSDFGAPGNEQFF. The CDR3 DNA sequence: TGTGCCACCAGTGATTTTGGAGCCCCCGGGAATGAGCAGTTCTTC.

This clonotype appeared many times. The rearrangement links TRBV28 to TRBJ2-5; tentatively, D is TRBD1 or TRBD2 (5 bases each). Trimming stripped 2 bases from V and 5 bases from J, with 15 bases between. CDR1 is MDHEN and CDR2 is SYDVKM in the germline V gene. The CDR3 has 15 residues. CDR3 region: CASSLSGQGRETQYF. The CDR3 DNA is TGTGCCAGCAGTTTAAGCGGACAAGGACGGGAGACCCAGTACTTC. Full variable domain (missing parts from reference TRBV28 and TRBJ2-5): DVKVTQSSRYLVKRTGEKVFLECVQDMDHENMFWYRQDPGLGLRLIYFSYDVKMKEKGDIPEGYSVSREKKERFSLILESASTNQTSMYLCASSLSGQGRETQYFGPGTRLLVL.

This clonotype was counted ten times or more. J is TRBJ2-2 and V is TRBV3-1; possibly TRBD2 for D (6 bases). The germline gives CDR1 LGHDT, CDR2 YNNKEL (reference sequence). This CDR3 is 15 amino acids long. V lost 2 bases, J lost 6 bases, and 13 bases lay in between. CDR3 sequence reads: CASSQPTSRPGELFF. CDR3 DNA: TGTGCCAGCAGCCAACCGACTAGTAGGCCCGGGGAGCTGTTTTTT. Combining the CDR3 with reference TRBV3-1 and TRBJ2-2 gives the whole variable domain DTAVSQTPKYLVTQMGNDKSIKCEQNLGHDTMYWYKQDSKKFLKIMFSYNNKELIINETVPNRFSPKSPDKAHLNLHINSLELGDSAVYFCASSQPTSRPGELFFGEGSRLTVL.

This clonotype was observed many times. The chain has TRBV6-6 and TRBJ2-3; 10 bases fit TRBD1. From germline, CDR1 is MNHNY and CDR2 SVGAGI (reference sequence). The V gene end was trimmed by 2 bases and the J gene end by 5 bases; junction bases not matched to a gene: 4. The CDR3 length is 15 residues. In DNA, the CDR3 is TGTGCCAGCAGTTACGGGACAGGGGCGGTAGATACGCAGTATTTT. It is translated as CASSYGTGAVDTQYF.

This clonotype was detected only a few times. The chain employs TRBV6-2 or TRBV6-3 and TRBJ2-7, with D perhaps matching TRBD1 (5 bases). CDR3 length equals 14 residues. The V gene lost 5 bases and the J gene lost 6 bases, with 17 bases spanning the gap. Germline V gene lookup returns CDR1 MNHEY and CDR2 SVGEGT. The CDR3 DNA sequence: TGTGCCAGCAGTCGGACAAGTGGGTCAATCGAGCAGTACTTC. Protein product: CASSRTSGSIEQYF.

This clonotype has ten or more counts. This chain joins TRBV27 and TRBJ2-1, with D possibly matching TRBD2 (6 bases). This CDR3 comprises 14 residues. V dropped 5 bases and J dropped 7 bases, with 15 bases sitting between them. The germline CDR1 and CDR2 sequences are MNHEY and SMNVEV (reference sequence). CDR3 protein: CASSEGLRINEQFF. The CDR3 DNA is TGTGCCAGCAGTGAGGGACTGCGCATTAATGAGCAGTTCTTC.

This clonotype has at least ten counts. This chain links TRBV24-1 with TRBJ1-5; D uncertain. V dropped 6 bases and J dropped 4 bases, with 12 bases sitting between them. This CDR3 has 14 amino acids. Germline lookup yields CDR1 KGHDR and CDR2 SFDVKD. CDR3 protein: CATSSRQDNQPQHF. The DNA of the CDR3 is TGTGCCACCAGTTCACGGCAAGATAATCAGCCCCAGCATTTT.

This clonotype was counted only a few times. The chain links TRBV12-3 or TRBV12-4 to TRBJ1-6, with a tentative D call TRBD1 (5 bases). Trimming cost V 7 bases and J 12 bases, with 16 bases left between them. The CDR3 consists of 13 residues. The CDR3 spells CASTLAGSGPLHF. CDR3 coding DNA: TGTGCCAGCACCCTAGCAGGGTCAGGACCCCTCCACTTT.

This clonotype was seen a handful of times. The rearrangement links TRBV7-2 to TRBJ1-2; weak D call: TRBD1 (5 bases). This CDR3 has 14 amino acids. V was clipped by 2 bases and J by 6 bases, with 13 bases between them. Germline V lookup: CDR1 SGHTA, CDR2 FQGNSA. Here the CDR3 reads CASSLSRGVDGYTF. The CDR3 DNA is TGTGCCAGCAGCTTATCACGAGGGGTAGATGGCTACACCTTC.